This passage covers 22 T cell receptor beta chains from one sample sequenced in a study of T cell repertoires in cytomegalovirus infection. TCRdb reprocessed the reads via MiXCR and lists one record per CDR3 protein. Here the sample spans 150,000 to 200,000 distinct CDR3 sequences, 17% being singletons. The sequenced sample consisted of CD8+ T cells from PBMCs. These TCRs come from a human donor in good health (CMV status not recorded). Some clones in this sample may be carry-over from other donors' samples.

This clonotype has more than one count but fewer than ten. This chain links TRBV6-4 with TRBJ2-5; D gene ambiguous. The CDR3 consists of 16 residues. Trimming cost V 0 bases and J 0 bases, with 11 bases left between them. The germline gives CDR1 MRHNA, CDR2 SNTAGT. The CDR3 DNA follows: TGTGCCAGCAGTGACTCGATTCTAGAGTACCAAGAGACCCAGTACTTC. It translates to CASSDSILEYQETQYF.

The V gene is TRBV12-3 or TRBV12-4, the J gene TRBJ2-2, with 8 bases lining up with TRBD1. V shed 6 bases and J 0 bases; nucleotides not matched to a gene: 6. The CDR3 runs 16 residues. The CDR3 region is CASRSWTGSNTGELFF. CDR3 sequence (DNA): TGTGCCAGCAGATCCTGGACAGGGTCGAACACCGGGGAGCTGTTTTTT.

The CDR3 is CASSSRGLLDTDTQYF. The CDR3 DNA reads TGTGCCAGCAGCTCCCGGGGACTCCTAGACACAGATACGCAGTATTTT. The chain combines TRBV13 with TRBJ2-3, with TRBD2 as a possible D gene (6 bases). The ends were cut back, 4 bases at V and 2 bases at J, with 16 bases in the middle. The CDR3 extends over 16 amino acids. CDR1 PRHDT and CDR2 FYEKMQ come from the germline V gene (reference sequence).

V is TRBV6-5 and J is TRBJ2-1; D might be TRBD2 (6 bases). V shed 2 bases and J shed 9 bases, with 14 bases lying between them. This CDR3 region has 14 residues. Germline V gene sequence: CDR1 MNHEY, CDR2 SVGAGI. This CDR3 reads CASSYGGGKSEQFF. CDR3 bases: TGTGCCAGCAGTTACGGTGGGGGGAAGAGTGAGCAGTTCTTC.

The CDR3 is CASSPPGRAEAFF. The CDR3, as DNA: TGTGCCAGCAGCCCACCCGGGAGGGCTGAAGCTTTCTTT. V and J are TRBV7-6 and TRBJ1-1, with D unresolved. Germline lookup yields CDR1 SGHVS and CDR2 FNYEAQ. Trimming shortened V by 5 bases and J by 6 bases, and 13 bases separated the two germline ends. The CDR3 covers 13 residues.

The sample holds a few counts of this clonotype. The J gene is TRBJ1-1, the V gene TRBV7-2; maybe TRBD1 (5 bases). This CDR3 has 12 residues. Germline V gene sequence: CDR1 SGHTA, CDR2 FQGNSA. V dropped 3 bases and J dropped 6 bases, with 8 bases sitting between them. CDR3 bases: TGTGCCAGCAGCTTCACAGGATCTGAAGCTTTCTTT. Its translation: CASSFTGSEAFF.

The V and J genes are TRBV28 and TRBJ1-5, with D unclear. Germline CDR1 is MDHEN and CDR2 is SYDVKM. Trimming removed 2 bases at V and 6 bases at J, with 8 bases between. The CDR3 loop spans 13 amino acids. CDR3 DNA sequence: TGTGCCAGCAGTTTAGAGGGTTCTCAGCCCCAGCATTTT. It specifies CASSLEGSQPQHF.

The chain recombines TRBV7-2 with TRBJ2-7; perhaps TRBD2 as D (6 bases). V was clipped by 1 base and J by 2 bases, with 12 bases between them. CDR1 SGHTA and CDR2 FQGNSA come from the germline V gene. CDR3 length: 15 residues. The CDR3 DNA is TGTGCCAGCAGCTTAGGCTACGGCGGGGCCTACGAGCAGTACTTC. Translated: CASSLGYGGAYEQYF.

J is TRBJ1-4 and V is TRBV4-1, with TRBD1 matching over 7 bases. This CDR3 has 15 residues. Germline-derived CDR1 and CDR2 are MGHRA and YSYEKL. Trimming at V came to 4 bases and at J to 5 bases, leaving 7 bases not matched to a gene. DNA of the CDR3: TGCGCCAGCAGCCCGCCGACAGGGCGGAATGAAAAACTGTTTTTT. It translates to CASSPPTGRNEKLFF.

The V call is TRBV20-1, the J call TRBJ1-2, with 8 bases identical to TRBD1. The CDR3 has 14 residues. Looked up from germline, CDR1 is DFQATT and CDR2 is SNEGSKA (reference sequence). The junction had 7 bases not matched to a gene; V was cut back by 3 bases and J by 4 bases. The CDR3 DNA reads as TGCAGTGCTAGGGACAGGGATTTTAGCTATGGCTACACCTTC. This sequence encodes CSARDRDFSYGYTF.

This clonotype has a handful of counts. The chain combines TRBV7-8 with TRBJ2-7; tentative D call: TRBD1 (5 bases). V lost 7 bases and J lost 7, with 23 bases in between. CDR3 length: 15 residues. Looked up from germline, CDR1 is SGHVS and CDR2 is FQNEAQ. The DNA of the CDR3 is TGTGCCAGCACCCCCGAGACAGTTTTTTTAGGGGAGCAGTACTTC. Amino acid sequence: CASTPETVFLGEQYF.

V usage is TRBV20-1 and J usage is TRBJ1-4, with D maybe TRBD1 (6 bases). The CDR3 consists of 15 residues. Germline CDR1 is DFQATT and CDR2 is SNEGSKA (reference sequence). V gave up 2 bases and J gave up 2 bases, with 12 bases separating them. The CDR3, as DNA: TGCAGTGCTAGATCCCGGACAGAGACTAATGAAAAACTGTTTTTT. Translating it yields CSARSRTETNEKLFF.

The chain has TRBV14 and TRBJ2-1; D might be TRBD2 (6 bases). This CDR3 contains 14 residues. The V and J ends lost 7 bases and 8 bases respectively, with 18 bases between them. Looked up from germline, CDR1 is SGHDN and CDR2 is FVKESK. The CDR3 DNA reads TGTGCCAGCACCTCGGAGGGCTCTGTTGATGAGCAGTTCTTC. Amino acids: CASTSEGSVDEQFF.

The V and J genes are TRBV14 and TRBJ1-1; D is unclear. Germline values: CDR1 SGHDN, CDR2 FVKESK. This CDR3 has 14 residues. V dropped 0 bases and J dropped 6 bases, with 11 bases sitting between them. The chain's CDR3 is CASSQEREFAEAFF. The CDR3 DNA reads TGTGCCAGCAGCCAAGAGAGGGAATTCGCTGAAGCTTTCTTT.

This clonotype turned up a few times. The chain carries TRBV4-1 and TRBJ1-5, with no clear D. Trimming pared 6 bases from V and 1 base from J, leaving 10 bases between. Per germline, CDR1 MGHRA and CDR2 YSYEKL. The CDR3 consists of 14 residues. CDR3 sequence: CASRGWGSNQPQHF. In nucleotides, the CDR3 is TGCGCCAGCAGGGGATGGGGAAGCAATCAGCCCCAGCATTTT.

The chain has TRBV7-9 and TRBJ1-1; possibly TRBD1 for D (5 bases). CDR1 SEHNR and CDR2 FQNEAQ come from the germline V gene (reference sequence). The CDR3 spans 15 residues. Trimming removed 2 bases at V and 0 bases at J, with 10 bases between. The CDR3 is CASSLLQGMNTEAFF. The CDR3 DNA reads TGTGCCAGCAGCTTATTGCAGGGCATGAACACTGAAGCTTTCTTT.

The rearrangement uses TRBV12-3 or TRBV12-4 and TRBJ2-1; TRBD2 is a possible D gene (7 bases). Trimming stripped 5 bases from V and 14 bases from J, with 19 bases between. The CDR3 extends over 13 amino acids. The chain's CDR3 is CASSLGGGPYEFF. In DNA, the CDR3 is TGTGCCAGCAGTCTAGGGGGGGGGCCATATGAGTTCTTC.

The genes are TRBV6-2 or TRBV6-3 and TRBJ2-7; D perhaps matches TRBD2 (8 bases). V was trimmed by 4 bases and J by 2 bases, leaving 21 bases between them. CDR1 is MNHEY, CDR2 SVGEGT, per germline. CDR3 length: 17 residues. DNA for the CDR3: TGTGCCAGCAGTTCCCTCCGCCGACAGGGACTAGCCTACGAGCAGTACTTC. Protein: CASSSLRRQGLAYEQYF.

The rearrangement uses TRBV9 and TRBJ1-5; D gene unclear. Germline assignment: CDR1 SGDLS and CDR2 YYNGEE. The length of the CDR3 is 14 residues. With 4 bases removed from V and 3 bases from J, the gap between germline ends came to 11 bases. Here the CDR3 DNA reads TGTGCCAGCAGCCCCCAAGGCGACAATCAGCCCCAGCATTTT. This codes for CASSPQGDNQPQHF.

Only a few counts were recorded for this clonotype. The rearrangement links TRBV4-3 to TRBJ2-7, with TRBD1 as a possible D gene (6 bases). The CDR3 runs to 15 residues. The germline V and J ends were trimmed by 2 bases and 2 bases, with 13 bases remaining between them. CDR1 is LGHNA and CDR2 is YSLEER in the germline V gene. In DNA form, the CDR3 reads TGCGCCAGCAGCCAATCCGTGAAGGGGGCCTACGAGCAGTACTTC. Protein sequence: CASSQSVKGAYEQYF.

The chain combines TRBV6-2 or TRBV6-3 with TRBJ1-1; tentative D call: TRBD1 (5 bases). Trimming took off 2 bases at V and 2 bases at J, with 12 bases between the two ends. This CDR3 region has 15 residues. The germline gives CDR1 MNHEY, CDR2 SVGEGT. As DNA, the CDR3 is TGTGCCAGCAGTTACCGGGGCAGGCCAAACACTGAAGCTTTCTTT. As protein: CASSYRGRPNTEAFF.

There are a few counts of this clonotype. The DNA of the CDR3 is TGTGCCAGCAGTTTTCCAGGGAGGAACACTGAAGCTTTCTTT. Its translation is CASSFPGRNTEAFF. The chain recombines TRBV27 with TRBJ1-1; D perhaps matches TRBD1 (5 bases). The germline V gene encodes CDR1 MNHEY and CDR2 SMNVEV (reference sequence). The CDR3 spans 14 residues. The V end lost 3 bases, the J end lost 1 base, and 9 bases lay between the germline ends.